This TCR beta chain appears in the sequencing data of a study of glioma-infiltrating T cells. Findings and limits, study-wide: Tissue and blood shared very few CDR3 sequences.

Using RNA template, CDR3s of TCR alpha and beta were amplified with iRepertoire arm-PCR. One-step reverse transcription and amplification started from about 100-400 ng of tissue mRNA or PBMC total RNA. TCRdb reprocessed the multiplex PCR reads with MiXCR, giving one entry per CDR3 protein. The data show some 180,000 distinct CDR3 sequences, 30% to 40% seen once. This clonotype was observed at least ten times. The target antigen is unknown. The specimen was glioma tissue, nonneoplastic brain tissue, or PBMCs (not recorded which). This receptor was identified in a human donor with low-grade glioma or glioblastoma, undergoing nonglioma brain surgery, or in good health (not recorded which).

The CDR3 DNA sequence: TGTGCCAGCAGCCATTTGAGAACCGGGACAGGGATCACAGATACGCAGTATTTT. This codes for CASSHLRTGTGITDTQYF. The gene calls are TRBV14 and TRBJ2-3; 9 positions match TRBD1. Germline loops: CDR1 SGHDN, CDR2 FVKESK. CDR3 length: 18 amino acids. V lost 3 bases and J lost 2; bases outside the gene matches: 12.